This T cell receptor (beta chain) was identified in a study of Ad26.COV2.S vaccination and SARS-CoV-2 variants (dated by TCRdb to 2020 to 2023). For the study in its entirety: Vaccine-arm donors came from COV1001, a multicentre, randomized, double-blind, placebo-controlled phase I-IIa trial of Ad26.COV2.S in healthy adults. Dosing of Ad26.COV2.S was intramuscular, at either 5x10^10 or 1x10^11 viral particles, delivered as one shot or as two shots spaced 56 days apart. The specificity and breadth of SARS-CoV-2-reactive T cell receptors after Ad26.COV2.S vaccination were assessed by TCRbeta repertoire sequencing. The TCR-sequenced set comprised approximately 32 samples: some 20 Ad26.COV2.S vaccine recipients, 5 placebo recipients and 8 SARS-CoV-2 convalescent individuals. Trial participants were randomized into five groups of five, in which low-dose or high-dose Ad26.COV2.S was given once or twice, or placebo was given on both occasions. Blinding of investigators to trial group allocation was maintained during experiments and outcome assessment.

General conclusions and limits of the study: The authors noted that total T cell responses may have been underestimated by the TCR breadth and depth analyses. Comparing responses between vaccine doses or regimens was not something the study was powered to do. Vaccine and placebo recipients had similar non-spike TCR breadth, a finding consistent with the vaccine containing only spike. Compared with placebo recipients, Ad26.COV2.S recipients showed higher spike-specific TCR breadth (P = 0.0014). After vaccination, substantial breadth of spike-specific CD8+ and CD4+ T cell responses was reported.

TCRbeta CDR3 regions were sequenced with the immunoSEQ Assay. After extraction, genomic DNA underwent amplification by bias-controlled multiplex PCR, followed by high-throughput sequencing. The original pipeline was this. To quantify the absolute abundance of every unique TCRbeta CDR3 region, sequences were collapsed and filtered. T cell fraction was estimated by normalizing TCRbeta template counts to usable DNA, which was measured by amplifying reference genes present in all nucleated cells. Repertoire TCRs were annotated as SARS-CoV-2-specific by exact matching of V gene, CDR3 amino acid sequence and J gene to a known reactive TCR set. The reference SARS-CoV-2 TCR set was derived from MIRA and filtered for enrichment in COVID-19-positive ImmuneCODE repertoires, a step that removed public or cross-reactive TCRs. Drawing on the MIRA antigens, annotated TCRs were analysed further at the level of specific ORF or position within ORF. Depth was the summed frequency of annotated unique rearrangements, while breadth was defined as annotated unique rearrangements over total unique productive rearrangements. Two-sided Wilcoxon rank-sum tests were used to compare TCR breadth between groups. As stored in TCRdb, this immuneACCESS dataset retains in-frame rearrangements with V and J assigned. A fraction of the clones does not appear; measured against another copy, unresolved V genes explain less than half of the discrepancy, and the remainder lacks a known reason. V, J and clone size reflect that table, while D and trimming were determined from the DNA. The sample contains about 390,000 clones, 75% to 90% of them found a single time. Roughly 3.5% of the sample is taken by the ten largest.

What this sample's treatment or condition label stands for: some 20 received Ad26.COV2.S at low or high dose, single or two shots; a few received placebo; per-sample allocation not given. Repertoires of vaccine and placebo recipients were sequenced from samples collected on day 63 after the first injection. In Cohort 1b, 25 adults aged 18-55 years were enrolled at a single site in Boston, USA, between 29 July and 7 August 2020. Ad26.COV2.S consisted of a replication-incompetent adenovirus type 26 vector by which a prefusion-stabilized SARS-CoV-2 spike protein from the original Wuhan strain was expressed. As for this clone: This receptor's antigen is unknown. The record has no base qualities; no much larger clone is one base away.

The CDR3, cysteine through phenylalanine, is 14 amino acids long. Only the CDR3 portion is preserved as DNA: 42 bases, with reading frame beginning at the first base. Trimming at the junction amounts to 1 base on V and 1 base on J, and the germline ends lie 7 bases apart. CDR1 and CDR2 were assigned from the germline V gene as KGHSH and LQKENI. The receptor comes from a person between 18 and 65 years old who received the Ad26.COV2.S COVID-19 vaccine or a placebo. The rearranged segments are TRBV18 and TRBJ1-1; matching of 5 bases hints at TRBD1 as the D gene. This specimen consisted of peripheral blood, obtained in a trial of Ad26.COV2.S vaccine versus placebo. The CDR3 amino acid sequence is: CASSPRTPNTEAFF. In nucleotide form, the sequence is TGTGCCAGCTCACCACGGACACCGAACACTGAAGCTTTCTTT.